Sequencing of this TCR beta chain was carried out in a study of T cell repertoires in cytomegalovirus infection. At the level of the study: Used in the study were CMV epitopes, some recently identified and HLA-C-restricted, others well-studied and HLA-B-restricted. Evidence of both CMV infection and a matching HLA type came from public TCR beta signatures.

This CDR3 is built from 16 residues. Trimming cost V 2 bases and J 6 bases, with 16 bases left between them. A single record per CDR3 protein comes from TCRdb applying MiXCR to the reads. The table records about 480,000 distinct CDR3 sequences, about 33% of them present only once. On this clonotype: What it recognizes is unknown.

The study, taken as a whole, reports: What dominated the ex vivo response were HLA-C-restricted CMV-specific TCR beta clonotypes. Totalled public TCR beta family frequency picked out people who carried CMV plus the relevant HLA.

This chain links TRBV12-3 or TRBV12-4 with TRBJ2-2; D ambiguous. Sequences were derived from cultured PBMCs, sampled from culture after CMV antigen stimulation. This receptor was identified in a human donor in good health (CMV status not recorded). Some clones in this sample may be carry-over from other donors' samples. The CDR3 DNA reads TGTGCCAGCAGTTTAAGAGCACCTACGGACCCCGGGGAGCTGTTTTTT. As protein: CASSLRAPTDPGELFF.